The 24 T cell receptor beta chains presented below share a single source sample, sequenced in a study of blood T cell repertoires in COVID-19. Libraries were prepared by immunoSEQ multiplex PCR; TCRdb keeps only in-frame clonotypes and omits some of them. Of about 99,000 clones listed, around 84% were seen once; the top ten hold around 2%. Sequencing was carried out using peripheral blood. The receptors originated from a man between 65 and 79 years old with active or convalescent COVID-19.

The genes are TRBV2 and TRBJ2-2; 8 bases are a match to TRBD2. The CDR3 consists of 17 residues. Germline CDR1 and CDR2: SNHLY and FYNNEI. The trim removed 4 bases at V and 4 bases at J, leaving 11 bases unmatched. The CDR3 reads CASSVERGSRGTGELFF. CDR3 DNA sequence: TGTGCCAGCAGTGTGGAGCGGGGGTCGCGCGGCACCGGGGAGCTGTTTTTT.

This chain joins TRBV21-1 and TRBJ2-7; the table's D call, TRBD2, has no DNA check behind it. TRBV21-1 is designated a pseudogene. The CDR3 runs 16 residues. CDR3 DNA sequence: TGTGCCAGCAGCAAAGTGGAACTAATCCCCAAATACGAGCAGTACTTC. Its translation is CASSKVELIPKYEQYF.

CDR3 protein: CASSGEIYEQYF. The CDR3 DNA reads as TGTGCCAGCAGTGGGGAGATTTACGAGCAGTACTTC. The chain has TRBV2 and TRBJ2-7; tentative D call: TRBD2 (5 bases). The CDR3 is made up of 12 amino acids. V was trimmed by 4 bases and J by 4 bases, leaving 8 bases between them. Looked up from germline, CDR1 is SNHLY and CDR2 is FYNNEI.

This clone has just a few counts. As DNA, the CDR3 is TGTGCCAGCAGTTTCGAGGGGCGGGACAGGGATGGCTACACCTTC. Translating gives CASSFEGRDRDGYTF. The chain links TRBV28 to TRBJ1-2; TRBD1 agrees at 9 bases. CDR1 and CDR2 (germline): MDHEN, SYDVKM. This CDR3 region has 15 residues. The V segment lost 3 bases and the J segment 6 bases; nucleotides outside the gene matches: 8.

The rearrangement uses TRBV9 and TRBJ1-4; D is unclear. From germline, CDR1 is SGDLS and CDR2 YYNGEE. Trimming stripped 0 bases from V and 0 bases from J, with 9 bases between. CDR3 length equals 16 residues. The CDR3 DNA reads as TGTGCCAGCAGCGTAGATGCGGGCGCAACTAATGAAAAACTGTTTTTT. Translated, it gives CASSVDAGATNEKLFF.

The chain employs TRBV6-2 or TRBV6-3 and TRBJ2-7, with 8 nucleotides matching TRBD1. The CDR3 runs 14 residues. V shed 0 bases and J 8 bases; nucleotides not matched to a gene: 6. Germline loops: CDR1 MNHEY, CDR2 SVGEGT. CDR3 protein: CASSYSAGGGKQYF. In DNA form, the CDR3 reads TGTGCCAGCAGTTACTCGGCAGGGGGCGGAAAGCAGTACTTC.

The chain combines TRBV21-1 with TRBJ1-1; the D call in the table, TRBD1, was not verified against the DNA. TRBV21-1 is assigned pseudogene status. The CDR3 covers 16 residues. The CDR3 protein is CASSKDLNRSNTEAFF. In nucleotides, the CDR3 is TGTGCCAGCAGCAAAGATCTGAACAGATCGAACACTGAAGCTTTCTTT.

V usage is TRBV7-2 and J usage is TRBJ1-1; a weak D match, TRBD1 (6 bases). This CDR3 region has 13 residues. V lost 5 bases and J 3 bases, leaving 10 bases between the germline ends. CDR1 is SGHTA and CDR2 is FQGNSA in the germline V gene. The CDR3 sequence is CASSIQGDTEAFF. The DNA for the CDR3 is TGTGCCAGCAGCATACAGGGTGACACTGAAGCTTTCTTT.

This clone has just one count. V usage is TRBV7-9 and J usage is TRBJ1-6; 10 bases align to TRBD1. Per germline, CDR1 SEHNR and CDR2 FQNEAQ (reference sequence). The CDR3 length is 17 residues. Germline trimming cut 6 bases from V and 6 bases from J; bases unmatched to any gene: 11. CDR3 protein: CASRPFRTGGINSPLHF. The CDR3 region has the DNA TGTGCCAGCAGACCTTTCCGGACAGGGGGGATTAATTCACCCCTCCACTTT.

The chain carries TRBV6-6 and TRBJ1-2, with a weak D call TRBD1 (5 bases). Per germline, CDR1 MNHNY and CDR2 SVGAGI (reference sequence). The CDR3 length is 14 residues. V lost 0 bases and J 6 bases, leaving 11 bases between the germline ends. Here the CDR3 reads CASSYSGRVDGYTF. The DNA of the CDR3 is TGTGCCAGCAGTTACTCGGGCAGGGTTGATGGCTACACCTTC.

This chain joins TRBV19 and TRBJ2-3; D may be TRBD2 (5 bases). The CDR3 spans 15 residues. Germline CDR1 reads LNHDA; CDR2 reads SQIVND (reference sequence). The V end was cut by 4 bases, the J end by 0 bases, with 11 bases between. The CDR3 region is CASSKLSASTDTQYF. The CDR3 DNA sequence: TGTGCCAGTAGTAAACTTAGCGCTAGCACAGATACGCAGTATTTT.

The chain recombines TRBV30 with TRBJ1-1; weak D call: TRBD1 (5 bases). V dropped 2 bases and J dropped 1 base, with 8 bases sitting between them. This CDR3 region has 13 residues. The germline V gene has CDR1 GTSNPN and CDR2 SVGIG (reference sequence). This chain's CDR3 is CAWSYQGNTEAFF. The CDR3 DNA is TGTGCCTGGAGTTATCAGGGGAACACTGAAGCTTTCTTT. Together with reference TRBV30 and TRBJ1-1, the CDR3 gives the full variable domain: SQTIHQWPATLVQPVGSPLSLECTVEGTSNPNLYWYRQAAGRGLQLLFYSVGIGQISSEVPQNLSASRPQDRQFILSSKKLLLSDSGFYLCAWSYQGNTEAFFGQGTRLTVV.

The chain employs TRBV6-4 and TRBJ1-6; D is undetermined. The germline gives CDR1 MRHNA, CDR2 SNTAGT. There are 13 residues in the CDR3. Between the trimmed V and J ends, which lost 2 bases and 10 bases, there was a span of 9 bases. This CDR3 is CASSDREVSPLHF. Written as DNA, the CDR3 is TGTGCCAGCAGTGACAGGGAGGTGTCACCCCTCCACTTT.

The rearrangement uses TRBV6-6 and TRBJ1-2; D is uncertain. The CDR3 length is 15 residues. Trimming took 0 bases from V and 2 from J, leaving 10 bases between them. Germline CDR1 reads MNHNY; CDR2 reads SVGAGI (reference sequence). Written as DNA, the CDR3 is TGTGCCAGCAGTTACTCGTCGGGTAGGAACTATGGCTACACCTTC. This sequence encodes CASSYSSGRNYGYTF.

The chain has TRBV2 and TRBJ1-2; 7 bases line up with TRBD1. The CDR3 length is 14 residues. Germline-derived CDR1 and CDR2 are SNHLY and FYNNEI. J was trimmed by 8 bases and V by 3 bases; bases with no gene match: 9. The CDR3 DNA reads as TGTGCCAGCAGTGATAACAGGGGTGTCGGAGGCTACACCTTC. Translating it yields CASSDNRGVGGYTF.

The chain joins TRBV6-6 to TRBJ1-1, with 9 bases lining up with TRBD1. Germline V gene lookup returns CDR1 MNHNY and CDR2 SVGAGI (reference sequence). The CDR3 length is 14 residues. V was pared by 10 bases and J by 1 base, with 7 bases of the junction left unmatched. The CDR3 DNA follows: TGTGCCACAGGGGGACAGGGCGGGAACACTGAAGCTTTCTTT. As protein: CATGGQGGNTEAFF.

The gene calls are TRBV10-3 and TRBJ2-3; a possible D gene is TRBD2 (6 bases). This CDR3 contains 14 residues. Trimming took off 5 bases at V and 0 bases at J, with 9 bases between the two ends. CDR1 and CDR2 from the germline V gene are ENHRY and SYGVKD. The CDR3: CAISLATSTDTQYF. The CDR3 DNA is TGTGCCATCAGTCTAGCGACTAGCACAGATACGCAGTATTTT.

This CDR3 reads CASSTERTEAFF. The CDR3 region has the DNA TGTGCCAGCAGCACGGAGCGGACTGAAGCTTTCTTT. The J gene is TRBJ1-1, the V gene TRBV7-8; D call uncertain. V lost 5 bases, J lost 5 bases, and 9 bases lay in between. Looked up from germline, CDR1 is SGHVS and CDR2 is FQNEAQ. The CDR3 is 12 residues long.

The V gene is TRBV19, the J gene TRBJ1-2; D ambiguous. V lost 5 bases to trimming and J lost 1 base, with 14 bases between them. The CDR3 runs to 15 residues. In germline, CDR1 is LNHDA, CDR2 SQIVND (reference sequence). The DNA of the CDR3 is TGTGCCAGTAGTCGGGAGTCTACACGTAACTATGGCTACACCTTC. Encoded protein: CASSRESTRNYGYTF.

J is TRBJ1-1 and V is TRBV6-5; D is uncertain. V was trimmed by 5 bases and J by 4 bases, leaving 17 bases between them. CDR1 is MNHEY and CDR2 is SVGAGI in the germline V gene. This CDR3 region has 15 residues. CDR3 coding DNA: TGTGCCAGCAGTAATACCTGGGCCGGGGTCACTGAAGCTTTCTTT. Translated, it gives CASSNTWAGVTEAFF.

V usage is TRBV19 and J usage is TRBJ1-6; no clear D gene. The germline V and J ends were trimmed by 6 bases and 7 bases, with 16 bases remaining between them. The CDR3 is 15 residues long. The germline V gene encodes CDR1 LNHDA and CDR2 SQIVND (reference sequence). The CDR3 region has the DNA TGTGCCAGTAGGGCCCGGGGAGGAGACAATTCACCCCTCCACTTT. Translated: CASRARGGDNSPLHF. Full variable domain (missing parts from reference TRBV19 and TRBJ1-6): DGGITQSPKYLFRKEGQNVTLSCEQNLNHDAMYWYRQDPGQGLRLIYYSQIVNDFQKGDIAEGYSVSREKKESFPLTVTSAQKNPTAFYLCASRARGGDNSPLHFGNGTRLTVT.

Here the CDR3 reads CASTRGVRDGNQPQHF. The CDR3 region has the DNA TGTGCCTCAACCCGCGGGGTGAGGGATGGCAATCAGCCCCAGCATTTT. V and J are TRBV7-2 and TRBJ1-5, with unresolved D. The V and J ends lost 11 bases and 2 bases respectively, with 22 bases between them. CDR3 size: 16 residues. Germline lookup yields CDR1 SGHTA and CDR2 FQGNSA. Complete variable domain (other parts from reference TRBV7-2 and TRBJ1-5): GAGVSQSPSNKVTEKGKDVELRCDPISGHTALYWYRQSLGQGLEFLIYFQGNSAPDKSGLPSDRFSAERTGGSVSTLTIQRTQQEDSAVYLCASTRGVRDGNQPQHFGDGTRLSIL.

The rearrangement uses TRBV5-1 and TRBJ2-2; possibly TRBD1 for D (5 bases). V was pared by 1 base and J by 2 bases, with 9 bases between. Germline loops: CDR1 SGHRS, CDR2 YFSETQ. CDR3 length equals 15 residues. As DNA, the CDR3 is TGCGCCAGCAGCTTGTTGCAGGGCAACACCGGGGAGCTGTTTTTT. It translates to CASSLLQGNTGELFF. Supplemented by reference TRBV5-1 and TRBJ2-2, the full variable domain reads KAGVTQTPRYLIKTRGQQVTLSCSPISGHRSVSWYQQTPGQGLQFLFEYFSETQRNKGNFPGRFSGRQFSNSRSEMNVSTLELGDSALYLCASSLLQGNTGELFFGEGSRLTVL.

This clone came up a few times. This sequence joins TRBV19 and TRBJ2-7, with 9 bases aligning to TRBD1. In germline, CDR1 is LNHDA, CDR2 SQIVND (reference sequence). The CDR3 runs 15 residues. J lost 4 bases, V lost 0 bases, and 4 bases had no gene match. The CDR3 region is CASSIEGTGLYEQYF. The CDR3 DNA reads TGTGCCAGTAGTATAGAAGGGACAGGGCTTTACGAGCAGTACTTC.